This T cell receptor (beta chain) was captured in a study of shared clonotypes between healthy human individuals (dated by TCRdb to about 2020). Looking at the study overall: The cohort comprised a couple of women and a few men aged 18 to 49 years. For each donor, CD4 naive and CD4 memory were each given three plates, CD8 naive was given two plates, and CD8 memory was given one plate. To estimate repertoire size and how much clonotypes are shared between individuals, the study performed deep sequencing of blood TCR repertoires from a few healthy adults. To increase sequencing depth and limit assay-specific biases, different laboratories used diverse techniques to prepare libraries and sequence TCR repertoires. Each donor's leukapheresis produced roughly between roughly 0.9 and 9 billion PBMCs.

Comment on this clone: No cognate antigen has been identified for it. Base qualities are missing; no much larger clone stands one base away.

Results the study describes overall, beyond this receptor: The genetic and exposure-history diversity represented was limited by the small number of donors. Larger estimated clonotype richness was generally found for naive subsets than for memory subsets. Higher generation probabilities were observed for clonotypes shared by all four sorted-subset donors than for non-shared clonotypes. Incomplete sequencing was indicated by rarefaction of sorted-subset datasets, despite the large sequencing depth. Sampling was restricted to blood, and TCR repertoires in tissues likely differ from the TCR repertoires found in blood. Pairwise subsampling led to the expectation that sequencing depth would affect the degree of clonotype sharing among donors. About 4.5% of naive CD4, 3% to 4% of naive CD8, 2.3% of memory CD4, and over 0.35% of memory CD8 clonotypes were shared across several donors.

TCR CDR3 regions were amplified from genomic DNA by multiplex PCR using the deep immunoSEQ assay. Extracted genomic DNA from each cell subset was distributed evenly across all wells of several immunoSEQ 96-well plates, and each plate was treated as a replicate. For sorted subsets, each replicate PCR was loaded with about 200 ng genomic DNA, equivalent to 32,000 or so T cell genomes. The purified libraries were quantified using a Qubit 3.0 fluorometer, sized with a Bioanalyzer 2100, and then quantified again using the KAPA Library Quantification kit. Each immunoSEQ 96-well plate was sequenced on its own single-read 150-cycle Illumina NextSeq 550 flow cell. Turning to the authors' computational methods: Because only junctional sequences without quality scores were contained in the immunoSEQ output, filtering matching that applied to full-length reads could not be performed. To assign V/J genes and CDR3, sequences were annotated against IMGT germline references using PyIR, a Python wrapper for IgBLAST v1.9. Reads were removed for weak V/J assignments (E-value above 1e-6), missing CDR3, stop codons, out-of-frame junctions, or ambiguous translated residues. V3J clonotypes were defined by identical inferred V gene, J gene, and CDR3 amino acid sequence. Percentage overlap between repertoires was calculated by dividing the number of shared unique clonotypes by the size of the smaller repertoire. Richness of each repertoire was evaluated using RTK rarefaction, the Chao1 estimator, and Recon v2.1 estimates of unobserved clonotypes. Generation probabilities for all TCRbeta clonotypes obtained by the gDNA method from a handful of donors were computed using OLGA. TCRdb carries this immuneACCESS record with in-frame sequences only. Its versions omit some clonotypes, under half of them owing to an unresolved V gene in the studies checked, with the rest unexplained. The V and J calls and the clone size are those of that table, but D and trimming were determined from the DNA. This sample comprises fewer than 850,000 clones, approximately 96% of them detected only once. About 0.21% of the sample goes to the ten largest clones.

For the CD8 naive samples, CD45RO-negative cells were positively selected for CCR7, yielding a CD45RA+CCR7+ population from which TemRA cells were excluded. The donors were healthy, HIV-negative adults with no recently reported acute infections or vaccinations. Only Caucasian adults living in Nashville, Tennessee, USA were represented among the donors. Blood was obtained by leukapheresis, after which PBMCs were separated by Ficoll-Histopaque density gradient centrifugation and cryopreserved in liquid nitrogen vapor phase. Analytical flow cytometry was used to check the purity and quantity of every magnetically sorted T cell population. From each sorted fraction, genomic DNA was isolated and quantified by UV absorbance on a Nanodrop 2000c. V is trimmed back by 5 bases and J by 0 bases, and the junction contains 4 bases that no gene match accounts for. The germline V gene specifies SGHVS as CDR1 and FQNEAQ as CDR2. The CDR3 numbers 16 residues from cysteine through phenylalanine. Solely the CDR3 DNA is kept, with 48 bases framed from the first base.

The receptor was derived from a man aged 25-45 years in good health. The chain is made from TRBV7-8 and TRBJ2-2; 9 middle bases align to TRBD1. The source material was naive CD8+ T cells sorted from blood. The cell subset or site label on this specimen signifies: CD45RA+CCR7+. The encoded CDR3 is CASSPRTGANTGELFF. The nucleotide sequence reads as follows: TGTGCCAGCAGCCCGCGGACAGGGGCGAACACCGGGGAGCTGTTTTTT. This CDR3, with the reference TRBV7-8 and TRBJ2-2 proteins standing in past its ends, gives the full variable domain GAGVSQSPRYKVAKRGQDVALRCDPISGHVSLFWYQQALGQGPEFLTYFQNEAQLDKSGLPSDRFFAERPEGSVSTLKIQRTQQEDSAVYLCASSPRTGANTGELFFGEGSRLTVL.